The 27 T cell receptor beta chains below come from one sample, sequenced in a study of CD8 T cells in ankylosing spondylitis. TCRdb re-called the 5' RACE reads through MiXCR, storing one row per CDR3 protein. The sample has around 280,000 distinct CDR3 sequences, approximately 20% seen once. Sample: blood, either unsorted or a sorted T cell fraction (not recorded which). All receptors come from a male donor with ankylosing spondylitis or in good health (not recorded which).

This clonotype was found a few times. The genes are TRBV12-3 or TRBV12-4 and TRBJ1-1; D is unresolved. Between the trimmed V and J ends, which lost 6 bases and 5 bases, there was a span of 7 bases. CDR3 length equals 11 residues. The CDR3 is CASRVETEAFF. Written as DNA, the CDR3 is TGTGCCAGCAGGGTGGAAACTGAAGCTTTCTTT.

The V and J genes are TRBV5-1 and TRBJ2-3; possible D gene TRBD2, 5 bases. This CDR3 spans 15 amino acids. Trimming pared 4 bases from V and 2 bases from J, leaving 14 bases between. Germline CDR1 reads SGHRS; CDR2 reads YFSETQ. As DNA, the CDR3 is TGCGCCAGCAGCGAAGGACTCAGGCCCACAGATACGCAGTATTTT. Translated, it gives CASSEGLRPTDTQYF. Supplemented by reference TRBV5-1 and TRBJ2-3, the full variable domain reads KAGVTQTPRYLIKTRGQQVTLSCSPISGHRSVSWYQQTPGQGLQFLFEYFSETQRNKGNFPGRFSGRQFSNSRSEMNVSTLELGDSALYLCASSEGLRPTDTQYFGPGTRLTVL.

This clonotype was counted at least ten times. The chain is built from TRBV9 and TRBJ2-1; possible D gene TRBD2, 5 bases. The V gene's germline CDR1 is SGDLS and CDR2 YYNGEE. Trimming left V 4 bases short and J 0 bases short, with 14 bases between. CDR3 length: 16 amino acids. CDR3 sequence: CASSHRSGSSYNEQFF. In DNA, the CDR3 is TGTGCCAGCAGCCATAGGAGCGGAAGCTCCTACAATGAGCAGTTCTTC.

There are a few counts of this clonotype. The chain links TRBV5-1 to TRBJ2-5, with no clear D. This CDR3 is built from 15 residues. The germline V gene has CDR1 SGHRS and CDR2 YFSETQ. Trimming took off 4 bases at V and 2 bases at J, with 15 bases between the two ends. CDR3 nucleotide sequence: TGCGCCAGCAGCCCGGCCCCTGGAAGTCAAGAGACCCAGTACTTC. Translation gives CASSPAPGSQETQYF.

The CDR3 loop reads CASSFGGYGYTF. The CDR3, as DNA: TGTGCCAGCAGCTTTGGCGGATATGGCTACACCTTC. The chain employs TRBV7-2 and TRBJ1-2; D is uncertain. Trimming left V 3 bases short and J 5 bases short, with 7 bases between. The CDR3 contains 12 residues. Germline assignment: CDR1 SGHTA and CDR2 FQGNSA.

This clonotype was detected a few times. The V call is TRBV7-9, the J call TRBJ2-2, with TRBD1 identical over 10 bases. This CDR3 spans 16 amino acids. V shed 6 bases and J 1 base; nucleotides not matched to a gene: 5. In germline, CDR1 is SEHNR, CDR2 FQNEAQ (reference sequence). CDR3 DNA sequence: TGTGCCAGCAGTCATGACAGGGGGCAGAACACCGGGGAGCTGTTTTTT. Its translation is CASSHDRGQNTGELFF.

V is TRBV29-1 and J is TRBJ2-1, with a possible D match to TRBD1 (5 bases). The CDR3 spans 11 residues. Deletions cut 4 bases from V and 10 bases from J, with 11 bases between. Germline assignment: CDR1 SQVTM and CDR2 ANQGSEA. CDR3 amino acids: CSVARAGEQFF. The CDR3 nucleotides read TGCAGCGTTGCCAGAGCAGGGGAGCAGTTCTTC.

The V and J genes are TRBV20-1 and TRBJ2-1; 9 nucleotides align to TRBD2. The CDR3 has 14 residues. From germline, CDR1 is DFQATT and CDR2 SNEGSKA (reference sequence). The J segment lost 4 bases and the V segment lost 3 bases, leaving 4 bases of the junction unmatched. For the CDR3, the DNA is TGCAGTGCTAGTTGGCGGGAGGGATACAATGAGCAGTTCTTC. This gives the protein CSASWREGYNEQFF.

This clonotype was detected ten times or more. The chain has TRBV9 and TRBJ2-3; 13 bases map to TRBD2. This CDR3 has 15 residues. The ends lost 4 bases at V and 4 bases at J; junction bases unmatched: 3. Germline-derived CDR1 and CDR2 are SGDLS and YYNGEE. The CDR3 here is CASSYGLAGADTQYF. CDR3 in DNA: TGTGCCAGCAGCTATGGACTAGCGGGAGCAGATACGCAGTATTTT.

The chain couples TRBV5-1 to TRBJ2-2; D uncertain. Germline CDR1 and CDR2: SGHRS and YFSETQ. V was clipped by 4 bases and J by 5 bases, with 9 bases between them. This CDR3 region has 13 residues. This CDR3 reads CASSPHGTGELFF. CDR3 sequence (DNA): TGCGCCAGCAGCCCCCACGGAACCGGGGAGCTGTTTTTT.

This clonotype was recorded at least ten times. V is TRBV28 and J is TRBJ2-5; D might be TRBD1 or TRBD2, each matching 5 bases. This CDR3 has 14 amino acids. V gave up 6 bases and J gave up 1 base, with 12 bases separating them. Per germline, CDR1 MDHEN and CDR2 SYDVKM. This CDR3 reads CASRSIGGQETQYF. Written as DNA, the CDR3 is TGTGCCAGCAGAAGTATTGGGGGCCAAGAGACCCAGTACTTC.

This clonotype showed up just a few times. V is TRBV29-1 and J is TRBJ2-3; 9 bases agree with TRBD2. The CDR3 spans 14 residues. Germline V lookup: CDR1 SQVTM, CDR2 ANQGSEA. V trimming: 4 bases; J trimming: 5 bases; junction bases outside the gene matches: 7. The CDR3 region is CSVVAGGPKDTQYF. Here the CDR3 DNA reads TGCAGCGTTGTGGCGGGGGGGCCGAAAGATACGCAGTATTTT.

Only a few counts were recorded for this clonotype. The rearrangement joins TRBV7-9 to TRBJ2-2; D gene unclear. Trimming shortened V by 1 base and J by 7 bases, and 10 bases separated the two germline ends. The CDR3 totals 14 residues. The germline V gene encodes CDR1 SEHNR and CDR2 FQNEAQ (reference sequence). In DNA form, the CDR3 reads TGTGCCAGCAGCTTAGAATTTGGCCTCGGGGAGCTGTTTTTT. Residues: CASSLEFGLGELFF.

This rearrangement joins TRBV3-1 to TRBJ1-2; a weak D match, TRBD1 (5 bases). Germline-derived CDR1 and CDR2 are LGHDT and YNNKEL (reference sequence). Trimming cost V 1 base and J 4 bases, with 16 bases left between them. This CDR3 has 16 amino acids. CDR3 region: CASSQVVMGGSYGYTF. CDR3 coding DNA: TGTGCCAGCAGCCAAGTGGTTATGGGGGGGAGCTATGGCTACACCTTC. Full variable domain (remainder filled in from reference TRBV3-1 and TRBJ1-2): DTAVSQTPKYLVTQMGNDKSIKCEQNLGHDTMYWYKQDSKKFLKIMFSYNNKELIINETVPNRFSPKSPDKAHLNLHINSLELGDSAVYFCASSQVVMGGSYGYTFGSGTRLTVV.

J is TRBJ1-1 and V is TRBV6-1; D is possibly TRBD1 (5 bases). The CDR3 totals 14 residues. V shed 3 bases and J shed 4 bases, with 12 bases lying between them. Per germline, CDR1 MNHNS and CDR2 SASEGT. The CDR3 region has the DNA TGTGCCAGCAGTGATGCCGGGGGGACCACTGAAGCTTTCTTT. It codes for CASSDAGGTTEAFF.

The gene calls are TRBV12-3 or TRBV12-4 and TRBJ1-4; the D is unclear. V was pared by 7 bases and J by 13 bases, with 16 bases between. The CDR3 loop spans 12 amino acids. The CDR3: CASTPGRGGLFF. CDR3 DNA sequence: TGTGCCAGCACACCGGGGAGAGGTGGACTGTTTTTT.

The chain is built from TRBV7-6 and TRBJ2-5; 10 bases are a match to TRBD1. Per germline, CDR1 SGHVS and CDR2 FNYEAQ. V shed 10 bases, J shed 3 bases, and the junction held 11 bases outside the gene matches. The CDR3 loop spans 15 amino acids. In DNA, the CDR3 is TGTGCCACCGCCGGGACAGGGGCTTCGAAAGAGACCCAGTACTTC. Translated, it gives CATAGTGASKETQYF.

The chain recombines TRBV12-3 or TRBV12-4 with TRBJ1-5; no reliable D call. The CDR3 consists of 15 residues. Trimming removed 2 bases at V and 7 bases at J, with 15 bases between. CDR3 sequence reads: CASSLRLGNRQPQHF. The CDR3 bases are TGTGCCAGCAGTTTACGTCTTGGTAATCGCCAGCCCCAGCATTTT.

This clonotype was counted many times. The chain uses TRBV5-1 and TRBJ1-2, with 9 bases that match TRBD1. Trimming cost V 4 bases and J 7 bases; bases outside gene matches: 8. CDR1 is SGHRS, CDR2 YFSETQ, per germline. This CDR3 region has 14 residues. The CDR3 is CASSPGTGSRGYTF. The DNA of the CDR3 is TGCGCCAGCAGCCCTGGGACAGGGTCTCGTGGCTACACCTTC.

This clonotype has only a few counts. V usage is TRBV24-1 and J usage is TRBJ2-2; 12 nucleotides align to TRBD2. V was clipped by 7 bases and J by 3 bases; unmatched bases: 5. The CDR3 covers 16 residues. Germline V gives CDR1 KGHDR, CDR2 SFDVKD. The CDR3: CATRRLAGDDTGELFF. The CDR3, as DNA: TGTGCCACCAGGCGACTAGCGGGAGACGACACCGGGGAGCTGTTTTTT.

This clonotype showed up many times. The CDR3 reads CASSNGPITDTQYF. CDR3 sequence (DNA): TGCGCCAGCAGCAACGGGCCCATCACAGATACGCAGTATTTT. The rearrangement uses TRBV5-1 and TRBJ2-3; D is ambiguous. Germline V gene lookup returns CDR1 SGHRS and CDR2 YFSETQ. The CDR3 has 14 residues. The V gene lost 4 bases and the J gene lost 2 bases, with 11 bases spanning the gap.

At least ten counts were recorded for this clonotype. The rearrangement uses TRBV15 and TRBJ1-2, with a possible D match to TRBD1 (5 bases). The germline V gene encodes CDR1 LNHNV and CDR2 YYDKDF (reference sequence). Trimming left V 4 bases short and J 3 bases short, with 12 bases between. The CDR3 spans 14 residues. CDR3 nucleotide sequence: TGTGCCACCAGCAACAGGCGACTAGACTATGGCTACACCTTC. It is translated as CATSNRRLDYGYTF.

This clonotype was detected a few times. The V and J genes are TRBV6-2 or TRBV6-3 and TRBJ2-5; tentative D call: TRBD1 (6 bases). The CDR3 contains 14 residues. Germline assignment: CDR1 MNHEY and CDR2 SVGEGT. Deletions cut 2 bases from V and 3 bases from J, with 10 bases between. The CDR3 region is CASSYGGREETQYF. Written as DNA, the CDR3 is TGTGCCAGCAGTTACGGGGGCAGGGAAGAGACCCAGTACTTC.

This clonotype was picked up a small number of times. V is TRBV5-1 and J is TRBJ2-5, with 8 bases fitting TRBD1. This CDR3 is built from 16 residues. Trimming at V came to 3 bases and at J to 5 bases, leaving 12 bases not matched to a gene. Germline CDR1 SGHRS, CDR2 YFSETQ. The CDR3 loop is CASSWSGRGQRETQYF. CDR3 in DNA: TGCGCCAGCAGCTGGAGCGGCAGGGGGCAGAGGGAGACCCAGTACTTC.

The chain combines TRBV12-3 or TRBV12-4 with TRBJ2-2, with unresolved D. The V end was cut by 10 bases, the J end by 6 bases, with 18 bases between. This CDR3 comprises 14 residues. In DNA form, the CDR3 reads TGTGCCAACGCGCTGGGTGGATTGTCCGGGGAGCTGTTTTTT. Translating it yields CANALGGLSGELFF.

This rearrangement joins TRBV20-1 to TRBJ1-5; 7 nucleotides line up with TRBD1. CDR1 DFQATT and CDR2 SNEGSKA come from the germline V gene (reference sequence). V trimming: 5 bases; J trimming: 4 bases; junction bases outside the gene matches: 5. The CDR3 spans 13 residues. CDR3 coding DNA: TGCAGTGCTTTGACAGGGCAAAATCAGCCCCAGCATTTT. Protein: CSALTGQNQPQHF.

This clonotype has more than one count but fewer than ten. Here the CDR3 reads CASSSDRRTQYF. CDR3 coding DNA: TGCGCCAGCAGCTCGGACCGGCGGACGCAGTATTTT. This rearrangement joins TRBV5-1 to TRBJ2-3, with D unresolved. The V gene's germline CDR1 is SGHRS and CDR2 YFSETQ. This CDR3 contains 12 residues. Trimming cost V 3 bases and J 9 bases, with 11 bases left between them.